This is a list of T cell receptor beta chains from one sample in a study of Ad26.COV2.S vaccination and SARS-CoV-2 variants. Clones were sequenced by immunoSEQ multiplex PCR, and TCRdb holds only the in-frame ones, with some missing. Of roughly 380,000 clones in the sample, around nine tenths are singletons; the top ten hold around 3.6%. The sample in question was peripheral blood, obtained in a trial of Ad26.COV2.S vaccine versus placebo. The receptors derive from a person aged 18-60 years who received the Ad26.COV2.S COVID-19 vaccine or a placebo. Each CDR3 is given with its conserved first and last residue. The order of the fields is CDR3 DNA, CDR3 protein, clone size, V gene, J gene, D gene. D genes are given only for firm matches. Where a row states a size, it is once, few, many or the class of an expanded clone; other rows omit it.

CDR3nt: TGTGCCAGCAGCCCCCGAGGCGGGGGGATTGATGAGCAGTTCTTC
CDR3aa: CASSPRGGGIDEQFF
abundance: NA
v_gene: TRBV7-3
j_gene: TRBJ2-1
d_gene: TRBD2

CDR3nt: TGTGCCAGCAGCCAGACAGGGGTTTCGGAGACCCAGTACTTC
CDR3aa: CASSQTGVSETQYF
abundance: NA
v_gene: TRBV3-1/TRBV3-2
j_gene: TRBJ2-5
d_gene: TRBD1

CDR3nt: TGCGCCAGCAGCCCCTCAGGGGCGGACGAGCAGTTCTTC
CDR3aa: CASSPSGADEQFF
abundance: NA
v_gene: TRBV4-1
j_gene: TRBJ2-1
d_gene: NA

CDR3nt: TGCGCCAGCCAGACAGGGAACACTGAAGCTTTCTTT
CDR3aa: CASQTGNTEAFF
abundance: NA
v_gene: TRBV5-1
j_gene: TRBJ1-1
d_gene: NA

CDR3nt: TGTGCCAGCAGCCCCGGACAGGGGCACAATCAGCCCCAGCATTTT
CDR3aa: CASSPGQGHNQPQHF
abundance: NA
v_gene: TRBV9
j_gene: TRBJ1-5
d_gene: TRBD1

CDR3nt: TGTGCCATCAGTGTTAGAGGGGCCCTCATGAACACTGAAGCTTTCTTT
CDR3aa: CAISVRGALMNTEAFF
abundance: once
v_gene: TRBV10-3
j_gene: TRBJ1-1
d_gene: NA

CDR3nt: TGTGCCAGCAGCCTTAGGGGGGATGAGCAGTTCTTC
CDR3aa: CASSLRGDEQFF
abundance: NA
v_gene: TRBV12-3/TRBV12-4
j_gene: TRBJ2-1
d_gene: NA

CDR3nt: TGTGCCAGCAGCTTTGCCTTGCGAGCGGGGGGCCCAGGTGAGCAGTTCTTC
CDR3aa: CASSFALRAGGPGEQFF
abundance: once
v_gene: TRBV7-9
j_gene: TRBJ2-1
d_gene: TRBD2

CDR3nt: TGTGCCAGCAGCCAAGACAGGGGTAATGGCTACACCTTC
CDR3aa: CASSQDRGNGYTF
abundance: once
v_gene: TRBV4-2
j_gene: TRBJ1-2
d_gene: NA

CDR3nt: TGCAGCGTTGCTAAGGCGCAGTTGTACACTGAAGCTTTCTTT
CDR3aa: CSVAKAQLYTEAFF
abundance: NA
v_gene: TRBV29-1
j_gene: TRBJ1-1
d_gene: NA

CDR3nt: TGTGCTAGCTCCGCCGGACGGGGGAATTCACCCCTCCACTTT
CDR3aa: CASSAGRGNSPLHF
abundance: NA
v_gene: TRBV18
j_gene: TRBJ1-6
d_gene: NA

CDR3nt: TGTGCCTGGAGTGCCGGGACAGGGGGCCTTGAGACCCAGTACTTC
CDR3aa: CAWSAGTGGLETQYF
abundance: once
v_gene: TRBV30
j_gene: TRBJ2-5
d_gene: TRBD1

CDR3nt: TGTGCCAGCAGCGGGTCTAGCGGGGTCAACAATGAGCAGTTCTTC
CDR3aa: CASSGSSGVNNEQFF
abundance: NA
v_gene: TRBV9
j_gene: TRBJ2-1
d_gene: TRBD2

CDR3nt: TGTGCCAGCAGCTTAGGCAGGGGGCGGACCGGGGAGCTGTTTTTT
CDR3aa: CASSLGRGRTGELFF
abundance: NA
v_gene: TRBV7-2
j_gene: TRBJ2-2
d_gene: TRBD1

CDR3nt: TGTGCCAGCAGCTTAAGACCCCTAGCGGGGGGGCTCTACACCGGGGAGCTGTTTTTT
CDR3aa: CASSLRPLAGGLYTGELFF
abundance: NA
v_gene: TRBV7-2
j_gene: TRBJ2-2
d_gene: TRBD2

CDR3nt: TGTGCCAGTAGTACCCTACAGGGGGCATCCAGTATAATGCAGTATTTT
CDR3aa: CASSTLQGASSIMQYF
abundance: NA
v_gene: TRBV19
j_gene: TRBJ2-3
d_gene: TRBD1

CDR3nt: TGTGCCAGCAGTTATGAACTTCTAGGCGCAGATACGCAGTATTTT
CDR3aa: CASSYELLGADTQYF
abundance: NA
v_gene: TRBV7-2
j_gene: TRBJ2-3
d_gene: NA

CDR3nt: TGTGCCAGCAGCGTAGCTACCGGGGGGGGTCGCACAGATACGCAGTATTTT
CDR3aa: CASSVATGGGRTDTQYF
abundance: once
v_gene: TRBV9
j_gene: TRBJ2-3
d_gene: TRBD2

CDR3nt: TGTGCCAGCTCTCCCGGGACAGGGGTTGGGGAGCAGTACTTC
CDR3aa: CASSPGTGVGEQYF
abundance: NA
v_gene: TRBV18
j_gene: TRBJ2-7
d_gene: TRBD1

CDR3nt: TGTGCCAGCAGTCACCTGAGGGGGCCGCGGCGGGGGGCCCTCGGTACGCAGTATTTT
CDR3aa: CASSHLRGPRRGALGTQYF
abundance: NA
v_gene: TRBV11-2
j_gene: TRBJ2-3
d_gene: NA

CDR3nt: TGCAGCGTTGATACAGGGTACGAGCAGTACTTC
CDR3aa: CSVDTGYEQYF
abundance: NA
v_gene: TRBV29-1
j_gene: TRBJ2-7
d_gene: NA

CDR3nt: TGTGCCAGCAGTGAAGGAGGGCGGGGTGAGCAGTTCTTC
CDR3aa: CASSEGGRGEQFF
abundance: NA
v_gene: TRBV6-1
j_gene: TRBJ2-1
d_gene: NA

CDR3nt: TGTGCCAGCAGTATAAGAGGGGAGACCCAGTACTTC
CDR3aa: CASSIRGETQYF
abundance: NA
v_gene: TRBV12-3/TRBV12-4
j_gene: TRBJ2-5
d_gene: NA

CDR3nt: TGTGCCAGCAGCTCAGGGGGGTCCTATGGCTACACCTTC
CDR3aa: CASSSGGSYGYTF
abundance: NA
v_gene: TRBV4-2
j_gene: TRBJ1-2
d_gene: TRBD1

CDR3nt: TGTGCCAGCAGCCCTAAAAGGGTCGGACAAGAGACCCAGTACTTC
CDR3aa: CASSPKRVGQETQYF
abundance: NA
v_gene: TRBV3-1/TRBV3-2
j_gene: TRBJ2-5
d_gene: NA

CDR3nt: TGTGCCAGCAGCTTGTGGGATGAGCAGTTCTTC
CDR3aa: CASSLWDEQFF
abundance: NA
v_gene: TRBV7-6
j_gene: TRBJ2-1
d_gene: NA

CDR3nt: TGTGCCAGCAGCGAGGGGGGACAGGAACAGTACGAGCAGTACTTC
CDR3aa: CASSEGGQEQYEQYF
abundance: NA
v_gene: TRBV9
j_gene: TRBJ2-7
d_gene: TRBD1

CDR3nt: TGTGCCAGCAGCCCGAGAGGGGGGTCTAGCACAGATACGCAGTATTTT
CDR3aa: CASSPRGGSSTDTQYF
abundance: NA
v_gene: TRBV9
j_gene: TRBJ2-3
d_gene: NA

CDR3nt: TGCGCCAGCAGCCGCGGGGCCGGGGGGAACCAAGAGACCCAGTACTTC
CDR3aa: CASSRGAGGNQETQYF
abundance: NA
v_gene: TRBV4-1
j_gene: TRBJ2-5
d_gene: TRBD2

CDR3nt: TGTGCCAGCAGTGAAGCGCTTAGGGGTGGTGGCTACACCTTC
CDR3aa: CASSEALRGGGYTF
abundance: NA
v_gene: TRBV2
j_gene: TRBJ1-2
d_gene: NA

CDR3nt: TGTGCCAGCAGTTTTAGCGGGGAGCTGTTTTTT
CDR3aa: CASSFSGELFF
abundance: NA
v_gene: TRBV12-3/TRBV12-4
j_gene: TRBJ2-2
d_gene: NA

CDR3nt: TGCGCCAGCAGCTTGGTGGCAGACTCTGGAAACACCATATATTTT
CDR3aa: CASSLVADSGNTIYF
abundance: few
v_gene: TRBV5-1
j_gene: TRBJ1-3
d_gene: NA

CDR3nt: TGTGCCAGTAGTATAGTGTTGGCTGTTGGGGACCCAATATTT
CDR3aa: CASSIVLAVGDPIF
abundance: NA
v_gene: TRBV19
j_gene: TRBJ1-1
d_gene: NA

CDR3nt: TGTGCCAGCAGCGTGGGTAGTTCACCCCTCCACTTT
CDR3aa: CASSVGSSPLHF
abundance: NA
v_gene: TRBV12-3/TRBV12-4
j_gene: TRBJ1-6
d_gene: NA

CDR3nt: TGTGCCAGCAGTTACTCAGCCAGGGGAGATTCACCCCTCCACTTT
CDR3aa: CASSYSARGDSPLHF
abundance: NA
v_gene: TRBV6-2/TRBV6-3
j_gene: TRBJ1-6
d_gene: NA

CDR3nt: TGTGCCAGCTCTAACAGGGGTAGAAGCGCTGAAGCTTTCTTT
CDR3aa: CASSNRGRSAEAFF
abundance: NA
v_gene: TRBV27
j_gene: TRBJ1-1
d_gene: TRBD1

CDR3nt: TGTGCCAGCAGTGAAGGGGTGGGCTATGGCTACACCTTC
CDR3aa: CASSEGVGYGYTF
abundance: few
v_gene: TRBV6-1
j_gene: TRBJ1-2
d_gene: NA

CDR3nt: TGTGCCAGCAGCCCAGGACAGGGAAGTCAGCCCCAGCATTTT
CDR3aa: CASSPGQGSQPQHF
abundance: NA
v_gene: TRBV7-2
j_gene: TRBJ1-5
d_gene: TRBD1

CDR3nt: TGTGCCAGCAGCTTGGTCGGCTCCCGGAAGACCGGGGAGCTGTTTTTT
CDR3aa: CASSLVGSRKTGELFF
abundance: NA
v_gene: TRBV5-6
j_gene: TRBJ2-2
d_gene: NA

CDR3nt: TGTGCCAGCAGCCAAGAATGGGGCGGAAGATCCTACGAGCAGTACTTC
CDR3aa: CASSQEWGGRSYEQYF
abundance: once
v_gene: TRBV3-1/TRBV3-2
j_gene: TRBJ2-7
d_gene: NA

CDR3nt: TGTGCCAGCAGCGTAGCCTTGGGGGACGGCTACGAGCAGTACTTC
CDR3aa: CASSVALGDGYEQYF
abundance: NA
v_gene: TRBV9
j_gene: TRBJ2-7
d_gene: NA